These 17 T cell receptor beta chains were sequenced from one sample in a study of T cells in Graves' hyperthyroidism and ophthalmopathy. Amplification yielded TCR beta CDR3 regions, with RNA transcripts as the source. HTBI primers drove first-round RT-PCR of the TCR CDR3. In TCRdb, the multiplex PCR reads were re-called with MiXCR into one record per CDR3 protein. The table lists more than 550,000 distinct CDR3 sequences, 45% of them singletons. Material: peripheral blood or thyroid tissue (not recorded which). These receptors were collected from an adult man with Graves' disease, either hyperthyroidism or ophthalmopathy (not recorded which).

This clonotype was recorded once. At one end the junction does not follow the germline gene, possibly because of a read error. This chain connects TRBV7-2 to TRBJ2-7; possibly TRBD1 for D (5 bases). Germline V gives CDR1 SGHTA, CDR2 FQGNSA. This CDR3 region has 8 residues. The CDR3 DNA reads as TGTGCCAGCAAGGTGCAGGGCTTT. Encoded protein: CASKVQGF.

Details on this clonotype: This may come from a read error, since a much larger clone is one base off. The chain uses TRBV29-1 and TRBJ1-3; D gene unclear. CDR1 SQVTM and CDR2 ANQGSEA come from the germline V gene. This CDR3 contains 14 residues. V was trimmed by 4 bases and J by 2 bases, leaving 12 bases between them. CDR3 sequence reads: CSVGSSGTGNTIYF. Written as DNA, the CDR3 is TGCAGCGTTGGATCTTCGGGGACTGGAAACACCATATATTTT. Variable domain in full (rest from reference TRBV29-1 and TRBJ1-3): SAVISQKPSRDICQRGTSLTIQCQVDSQVTMMFWYRQQPGQSLTLIATANQGSEATYESGFVIDKFPISRPNLTFSTLTVSNMSPEDSSIYLCSVGSSGTGNTIYFGEGSWLTVV.

In this sample, this clonotype turned up a few times. The chain employs TRBV20-1 and TRBJ1-1; TRBD1 is a possible D gene (6 bases). V was cut by 3 bases and J by 5 bases, with 13 bases left in between. CDR3 size: 13 residues. Germline CDR1 reads DFQATT; CDR2 reads SNEGSKA (reference sequence). The CDR3 DNA reads TGCAGTGCTAGGGGGGGGGCGTGGACTGAAGCTTTCTTT. It codes for CSARGGAWTEAFF.

In this sample, this clonotype turned up a few times. The V gene is TRBV7-2, the J gene TRBJ1-2; no clear D gene. The CDR3 has 14 amino acids. V lost 5 bases and J lost 1, with 11 bases in between. Per the germline V gene, CDR1 is SGHTA and CDR2 is FQGNSA. The CDR3 nucleotides read TGTGCCAGCAGCGCCGACCGTTTTAACTATGGCTACACCTTC. This codes for CASSADRFNYGYTF.

This clonotype has just a few counts. This likely reflects a read error, since a far larger clone is one base away. The genes are TRBV5-4 and TRBJ1-1; the D is unclear. This CDR3 contains 13 residues. The germline CDR1 and CDR2 sequences are SGHNT and YYREEE (reference sequence). V lost 1 base and J 1 base, leaving 5 bases between the germline ends. The CDR3 here is CASSLPENTEAFF. CDR3 nucleotide sequence: TGTGCCAGCAGCTTGCCAGAGAACACTGAAGCTTTCTTT.

This clonotype has ten or more counts. The V gene is TRBV19, the J gene TRBJ1-2, with 7 nucleotides matching TRBD1. Germline loops: CDR1 LNHDA, CDR2 SQIVND (reference sequence). V lost 7 bases, J lost 4 bases, and 12 bases stayed unmatched. CDR3 length: 15 residues. Here the CDR3 DNA reads TGTGCCAGTACCGCAACCACCGGGACAGTCTATGGCTACACCTTC. Translation gives CASTATTGTVYGYTF.

CDR3 coding DNA: TGTGCCAGTAGTACGGGGACAGGGGGCAATGAAGCTTTCTTT. It encodes CASSTGTGGNEAFF. V usage is TRBV19 and J usage is TRBJ1-1; 12 bases match TRBD1. The CDR3 consists of 14 residues. Germline V gene data show CDR1 as LNHDA and CDR2 as SQIVND (reference sequence). The J segment lost 7 bases and the V segment lost 4 bases, leaving 4 bases of the junction unmatched.

The J gene is TRBJ1-5, the V gene TRBV10-3, with D possibly being TRBD1 (6 bases). The CDR3 spans 13 residues. Per germline, CDR1 ENHRY and CDR2 SYGVKD. V was shortened by 2 bases and J by 7 bases, with 9 bases between the two germline ends. CDR3 amino acids: CAISEEGGQPQHF. DNA for the CDR3: TGTGCCATCAGTGAGGAGGGGGGACAGCCCCAGCATTTT.

Regarding this clonotype: One end of the junction varies from germline; a read error may be responsible. The J gene is TRBJ1-6, the V gene TRBV10-2; 8 bases match TRBD1. This CDR3 spans 16 amino acids. Per germline, CDR1 WSHSY and CDR2 SAAADI. The CDR3 protein is CASSERIRQGNSPLHF. CDR3 DNA: TGTGCCAGCAGTGAAAGAATTCGACAGGGGAATTCACCCCTCCACTTT.

There are many counts of this clonotype. The V gene is TRBV10-2, the J gene TRBJ1-1, with D hard to call. The CDR3 is 14 residues long. The germline CDR1 and CDR2 sequences are WSHSY and SAAADI. V shed 6 bases and J shed 0 bases, with 11 bases lying between them. CDR3 sequence (DNA): TGCGCCAGCAGACTGGGCAGTTTGAACACTGAAGCTTTCTTT. Its protein is CASRLGSLNTEAFF.

This chain joins TRBV29-1 and TRBJ1-2, with 12 bases lining up with TRBD1. The V and J ends lost 6 bases and 7 bases, in that order; junction bases with no gene match: 12. The CDR3 has 15 residues. CDR1 SQVTM and CDR2 ANQGSEA come from the germline V gene. This CDR3 reads CSVTIMGQGAGGYTF. CDR3 sequence (DNA): TGCAGCGTGACAATTATGGGACAGGGGGCTGGTGGCTACACCTTC.

This clonotype occurred many times. The gene calls are TRBV7-8 and TRBJ1-3; maybe TRBD1 (6 bases). Germline V gene data show CDR1 as SGHVS and CDR2 as FQNEAQ. Trimming left V 4 bases short and J 7 bases short, with 11 bases between. The CDR3 length is 13 residues. CDR3 nucleotide sequence: TGTGCCAGCAGCTCGACAGGCCGGAACACCATATATTTT. It is translated as CASSSTGRNTIYF. Full variable domain (rest looked up from reference TRBV7-8 and TRBJ1-3): GAGVSQSPRYKVAKRGQDVALRCDPISGHVSLFWYQQALGQGPEFLTYFQNEAQLDKSGLPSDRFFAERPEGSVSTLKIQRTQQEDSAVYLCASSSTGRNTIYFGEGSWLTVV.

This clonotype was recorded at least ten times. The chain employs TRBV7-3 and TRBJ2-7; D may correspond to TRBD1 or TRBD2 (6 bases each). V was cut by 5 bases and J by 5 bases, with 22 bases left in between. The CDR3 extends over 16 amino acids. Germline V gives CDR1 SGHTA, CDR2 FQGTGA. The CDR3 region has the DNA TGTGCCAGCAGCCCGACACCCCGGGGGCCTGCGAACGAGCAGTACTTC. This sequence encodes CASSPTPRGPANEQYF.

This clonotype was observed many times. This may stem from a read error, because a much larger clone lies one nucleotide away. The chain couples TRBV29-1 to TRBJ1-1; D call uncertain. The V end lost 5 bases, the J end lost 1 base, and 8 bases lay between the germline ends. The CDR3 contains 12 residues. Germline lookup yields CDR1 SQVTM and CDR2 ANQGSEA. CDR3 sequence reads: CSVRAGNTEAFF. CDR3 DNA: TGCAGCGTTAGGGCAGGGAACACTGAAGCTTTCTTT.

This clonotype was found many times. The J gene is TRBJ1-2, the V gene TRBV19; 7 bases match TRBD1. The CDR3 contains 15 residues. V shed 8 bases, J shed 2 bases, and the junction held 11 bases outside the gene matches. CDR1 is LNHDA, CDR2 SQIVND, per germline (reference sequence). CDR3 coding DNA: TGTGCCAGTCATGGGGACAGTTCAGGGAACTATGGCTACACCTTC. Protein sequence: CASHGDSSGNYGYTF.

V usage is TRBV29-1 and J usage is TRBJ2-7; 9 bases fit TRBD2. V shed 6 bases and J 0 bases; nucleotides not matched to a gene: 12. The CDR3 contains 16 residues. Germline lookup yields CDR1 SQVTM and CDR2 ANQGSEA. CDR3 residues: CSVSGTSSKSSYEQYF. DNA of the CDR3: TGCAGCGTGTCCGGGACTAGCTCCAAGAGCTCCTACGAGCAGTACTTC.

The rearrangement uses TRBV7-9 and TRBJ2-7, with 8 nucleotides matching TRBD1. V lost 3 bases to trimming and J lost 5 bases; unmatched junction nucleotides: 3. This CDR3 is 13 amino acids long. The germline V gene has CDR1 SEHNR and CDR2 FQNEAQ (reference sequence). In nucleotides, the CDR3 is TGTGCCAGCAGCTTCAGGGGGCTTCACGAGCAGTACTTC. As protein: CASSFRGLHEQYF.